Below, 23 T cell receptor beta chains from the same sample are listed, as sequenced in a study of cytomegalovirus exposure and HLA in healthy donors. The PCR ran on 60 Vbeta and 13 Jbeta primers. Using immunoSEQ multiplex PCR, the repertoire was profiled, and TCRdb retains in-frame clones only, with some absent. Of approximately 95,000 clones in the sample, about four fifths are singletons; the top ten hold about 4%. Material: PBMCs. These TCRs come from a woman in her 40s in good health and CMV-seropositive.

This chain joins TRBV7-9 and TRBJ2-3; 7 nucleotides match TRBD1. CDR1 and CDR2 (germline): SEHNR, FQNEAQ (reference sequence). J lost 4 bases, V lost 5 bases, and 9 bases had no gene match. The length of the CDR3 is 15 residues. CDR3 nucleotides: TGTGCCAGCAGCCCAACAGGGGAAGGGTCAGATACGCAGTATTTT. Translation: CASSPTGEGSDTQYF.

The chain uses TRBV10-1 and TRBJ1-1; D unclear. The CDR3 extends over 14 amino acids. Germline values: CDR1 WNHNN, CDR2 SYGVQD (reference sequence). Trimming stripped 4 bases from V and 0 bases from J, with 9 bases between. The DNA for the CDR3 is TGCGCCAGCAGTGTTGGGCCAATGAACACTGAAGCTTTCTTT. Translation: CASSVGPMNTEAFF.

The chain combines TRBV10-2 with TRBJ2-7, with 9 bases fitting TRBD1. The germline V gene encodes CDR1 WSHSY and CDR2 SAAADI. The CDR3 totals 15 residues. The V and J ends lost 2 bases and 9 bases, in that order; junction bases with no gene match: 11. As DNA, the CDR3 is TGCGCCAGCAGTGAGGGGACAGGGAGAGCATATCGGCAGTACTTC. This translates into CASSEGTGRAYRQYF.

The rearrangement joins TRBV7-6 to TRBJ1-1; D gene uncertain. The CDR3 has 15 residues. Germline lookup yields CDR1 SGHVS and CDR2 FNYEAQ. Trimming took off 0 bases at V and 3 bases at J, with 11 bases between the two ends. The CDR3 here is CASSLARLADTEAFF. CDR3 coding DNA: TGTGCCAGCAGCTTAGCCAGATTGGCTGACACTGAAGCTTTCTTT.

This clone was seen once. The gene calls are TRBV30 and TRBJ2-3; a weak D match, TRBD1 (6 bases). Trimming took off 2 bases at V and 3 bases at J, with 9 bases between the two ends. Per the germline V gene, CDR1 is GTSNPN and CDR2 is SVGIG (reference sequence). CDR3 length: 13 residues. The CDR3 bases are TGTGCCTGGAGTAGGGGGTTGACAGATACGCAGTATTTT. The encoded protein is CAWSRGLTDTQYF.

With respect to this clone: This sample includes further DNA sequences coding for the same CDR3. This sequence joins TRBV28 and TRBJ1-1; D may be TRBD1 (6 bases). This CDR3 region has 13 residues. Trimming took off 6 bases at V and 1 base at J, with 9 bases between the two ends. Germline V lookup: CDR1 MDHEN, CDR2 SYDVKM. CDR3 sequence reads: CASSSGQNTEAFF. The CDR3 region has the DNA TGTGCCAGCAGCTCGGGACAGAACACTGAAGCTTTCTTT.

The V and J genes are TRBV6-5 and TRBJ2-7; 11 bases fit TRBD2. The CDR3 totals 15 residues. The trim removed 4 bases at V and 3 bases at J, leaving 5 bases unmatched. Germline CDR1 and CDR2: MNHEY and SVGAGI. The CDR3 reads CASSFRLAGIYEQYF. CDR3 in DNA: TGTGCCAGCAGTTTCCGACTAGCGGGAATCTACGAGCAGTACTTC.

CDR3 region: CASSPTLADSYNEQFF. The CDR3 nucleotides read TGTGCCAGCAGTCCTACTCTAGCGGACTCCTACAATGAGCAGTTCTTC. This rearrangement joins TRBV27 to TRBJ2-1, with TRBD2 identical over 7 bases. J lost 0 bases, V lost 5 bases, and 7 bases had no gene match. Per the germline V gene, CDR1 is MNHEY and CDR2 is SMNVEV (reference sequence). The CDR3 spans 16 residues.

The gene calls are TRBV4-1 and TRBJ2-4; a weak D match, TRBD2 (6 bases). Germline values: CDR1 MGHRA, CDR2 YSYEKL. The CDR3 is 16 residues long. Trimming took 0 bases from V and 8 from J, leaving 17 bases between them. The CDR3 region has the DNA TGCGCCAGCAGCCAAGATCTGGGATCGCCGGGGGACATTCAGTACTTC. Its translation: CASSQDLGSPGDIQYF.

This clone was picked up one time. This rearrangement joins TRBV5-1 to TRBJ2-2; TRBD1 is a possible D gene (5 bases). CDR3 length: 15 amino acids. Germline V gene lookup returns CDR1 SGHRS and CDR2 YFSETQ. Trimming shortened V by 1 base and J by 1 base, and 8 bases separated the two germline ends. The CDR3 nucleotides read TGCGCCAGCAGCTTGACAGGCTTGAACACCGGGGAGCTGTTTTTT. Its translation is CASSLTGLNTGELFF.

This sequence joins TRBV28 and TRBJ1-3, with a possible D match to TRBD1 (6 bases). Per the germline V gene, CDR1 is MDHEN and CDR2 is SYDVKM. The CDR3 is 15 residues long. Trimming took 6 bases from V and 0 from J, leaving 12 bases between them. CDR3 sequence (DNA): TGTGCCAGCAGGTGGGACATTAGCTCTGGAAACACCATATATTTT. Amino acids: CASRWDISSGNTIYF.

The chain's CDR3 is CASAFHSGEQYF. As DNA, the CDR3 is TGTGCCAGCGCTTTCCATTCCGGCGAGCAGTACTTC. V gene TRBV14 combines with J gene TRBJ2-7; the D is unclear. Germline V gives CDR1 SGHDN, CDR2 FVKESK. This CDR3 spans 12 amino acids. V lost 8 bases to trimming and J lost 6 bases, with 14 bases between them. The variable domain in full, completed from reference TRBV14 and TRBJ2-7, reads EAGVTQFPSHSVIEKGQTVTLRCDPISGHDNLYWYRRVMGKEIKFLLHFVKESKQDESGMPNNRFLAERTGGTYSTLKVQPAELEDSGVYFCASAFHSGEQYFGPGTRLTVT.

This clone turned up a few times. V and J are TRBV28 and TRBJ1-5; weak D call: TRBD1 (5 bases). Germline V gene lookup returns CDR1 MDHEN and CDR2 SYDVKM. Trimming removed 6 bases from V and 1 base from J, with 13 bases in between. This CDR3 is built from 15 residues. Here the CDR3 DNA reads TGTGCCAGCAGGGTGTTAGGGGCAAGCAATCAGCCCCAGCATTTT. Amino acid sequence: CASRVLGASNQPQHF.

This clone was detected a few times. The chain has TRBV30 and TRBJ2-5; no firm D call. The ends were cut back, 1 base at V and 5 bases at J, with 8 bases in the middle. The germline gives CDR1 GTSNPN, CDR2 SVGIG (reference sequence). The CDR3 spans 12 residues. The CDR3 coding sequence is TGTGCCTGGAGTGCGCCCGGGGAGACCCAGTACTTC. It encodes CAWSAPGETQYF. The complete variable domain, with remaining parts taken from reference TRBV30 and TRBJ2-5, reads SQTIHQWPATLVQPVGSPLSLECTVEGTSNPNLYWYRQAAGRGLQLLFYSVGIGQISSEVPQNLSASRPQDRQFILSSKKLLLSDSGFYLCAWSAPGETQYFGPGTRLLVL.

The chain carries TRBV7-9 and TRBJ2-5, with 9 nucleotides matching TRBD2. Germline-derived CDR1 and CDR2 are SEHNR and FQNEAQ (reference sequence). V shed 4 bases, J shed 2 bases, and the junction held 17 bases outside the gene matches. The length of the CDR3 is 19 residues. In DNA, the CDR3 is TGTGCCAGCAGCTCTTCGGGGTGGCGGGAGGGCCAGGGACAAGAGACCCAGTACTTC. Translated: CASSSSGWREGQGQETQYF.

The genes are TRBV27 and TRBJ1-1; perhaps TRBD1 as D (6 bases). Germline CDR1 MNHEY, CDR2 SMNVEV (reference sequence). The CDR3 extends over 13 amino acids. V was shortened by 6 bases and J by 7 bases, with 15 bases between the two germline ends. CDR3 nucleotides: TGTGCCAGCAGCACAGGGTTACGGCATGAAGCTTTCTTT. This gives the protein CASSTGLRHEAFF.

The chain recombines TRBV30 with TRBJ1-5; 7 bases map to TRBD1. Germline CDR1 GTSNPN, CDR2 SVGIG (reference sequence). V shed 1 base, J shed 5 bases, and the junction held 2 bases outside the gene matches. This CDR3 region has 13 residues. The CDR3 reads CAWSGQGDQPQHF. Here the CDR3 DNA reads TGTGCCTGGAGTGGTCAGGGGGATCAGCCCCAGCATTTT.

This chain links TRBV6-1 with TRBJ1-4; TRBD1 matches at 8 bases. The CDR3 length is 15 residues. Trimming cost V 9 bases and J 7 bases; bases outside gene matches: 13. Germline lookup yields CDR1 MNHNS and CDR2 SASEGT. This chain's CDR3 is CASFPQGAVGEKLFF. In DNA form, the CDR3 reads TGTGCCAGTTTCCCTCAGGGGGCCGTGGGTGAAAAACTGTTTTTT.

This chain joins TRBV27 and TRBJ1-5, with D unresolved. With 7 bases removed from V and 7 bases from J, the gap between germline ends came to 11 bases. The CDR3 length is 12 residues. Germline V gives CDR1 MNHEY, CDR2 SMNVEV (reference sequence). CDR3 nucleotides: TGTGCCAGCACTTCCCTGGGCCAGCCCCAGCATTTT. It encodes CASTSLGQPQHF.

The chain uses TRBV25-1 and TRBJ2-1; 7 nucleotides align to TRBD1. CDR3 length: 17 amino acids. Trimming at V came to 3 bases and at J to 0 bases, leaving 8 bases not matched to a gene. CDR1 and CDR2 (germline): MGHDK, SYGVNS. Written as DNA, the CDR3 is TGTGCCAGCAGTGAGGACAGGCCCCTAACCTCCTACAATGAGCAGTTCTTC. It translates to CASSEDRPLTSYNEQFF.

This clone was seen a single time. The chain links TRBV7-2 to TRBJ1-6; no reliable D call. The CDR3 totals 13 residues. Germline CDR1 and CDR2: SGHTA and FQGNSA. The V gene lost 5 bases and the J gene lost 4 bases, with 6 bases spanning the gap. Here the CDR3 DNA reads TGTGCCAGCAGCGCGGCGTATAATTCACCCCTCCACTTT. It is translated as CASSAAYNSPLHF.

This clone occurred a few times. The rearrangement uses TRBV10-3 and TRBJ2-7; 7 nucleotides align to TRBD2. This CDR3 contains 14 residues. After removal of 7 bases from V and 7 bases from J, the junction contained 13 bases not matched to a gene. The germline V gene encodes CDR1 ENHRY and CDR2 SYGVKD. CDR3 in DNA: TGTGCCATCAAGAGGGAGGGCTTATCGTGGGAGCAGTACTTC. It encodes CAIKREGLSWEQYF.

This clone is a singleton in its sample. This chain joins TRBV5-1 and TRBJ1-1, with D tentatively TRBD1 (6 bases). Trimming removed 4 bases at V and 3 bases at J, with 13 bases between. This CDR3 has 14 residues. In germline, CDR1 is SGHRS, CDR2 YFSETQ. The CDR3 spells CASSAFGGDTEAFF. The CDR3 DNA reads TGCGCCAGCAGCGCCTTTGGGGGCGACACTGAAGCTTTCTTT.